What follows describes a single TCR beta chain. The data derive from a study of Ad26.COV2.S vaccination and SARS-CoV-2 variants. Study background: Into the muscle, Ad26.COV2.S was dosed once or twice, 56 days apart.

The sample's treatment: 19 received Ad26.COV2.S at low or high dose, single or two shots; about 5 received placebo; per-sample allocation not given. After the first vaccine or placebo injection, samples were drawn on day 63. TCRdb's table, derived via immunoSEQ multiplex PCR, lists solely in-frame clones and lacks some. The sample records a few hundred thousand clones, roughly 90% being singletons. The source material was peripheral blood, sampled in a trial of Ad26.COV2.S vaccine versus placebo. The receptor was isolated from a person aged 18-65 years who received the Ad26.COV2.S COVID-19 vaccine or a placebo.

The CDR3 loop is CARNEQFF. Written as DNA, the CDR3 is TGTGCCAGAAATGAGCAGTTCTTC. The J gene is TRBJ2-1, the V gene TRBV28; the D is unclear. CDR1 and CDR2 from the germline V gene are MDHEN and SYDVKM. V gave up 9 bases and J gave up 7 bases, with 1 base separating them. The CDR3 covers 8 residues.